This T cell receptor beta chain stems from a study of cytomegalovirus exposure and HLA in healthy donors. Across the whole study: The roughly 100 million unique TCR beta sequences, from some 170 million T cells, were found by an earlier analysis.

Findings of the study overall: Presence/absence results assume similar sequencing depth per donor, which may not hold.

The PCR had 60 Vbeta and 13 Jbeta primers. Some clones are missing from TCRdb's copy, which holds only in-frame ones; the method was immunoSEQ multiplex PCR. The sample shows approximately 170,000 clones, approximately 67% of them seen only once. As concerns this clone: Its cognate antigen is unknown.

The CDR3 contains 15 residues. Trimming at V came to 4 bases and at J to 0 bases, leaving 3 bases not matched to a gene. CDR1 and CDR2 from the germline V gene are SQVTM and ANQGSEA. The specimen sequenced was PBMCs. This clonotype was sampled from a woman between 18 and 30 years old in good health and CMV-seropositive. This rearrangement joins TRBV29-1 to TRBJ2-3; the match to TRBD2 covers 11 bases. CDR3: CSVVASGRSTDTQYF. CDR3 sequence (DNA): TGCAGCGTTGTTGCTAGCGGGAGGAGCACAGATACGCAGTATTTT.